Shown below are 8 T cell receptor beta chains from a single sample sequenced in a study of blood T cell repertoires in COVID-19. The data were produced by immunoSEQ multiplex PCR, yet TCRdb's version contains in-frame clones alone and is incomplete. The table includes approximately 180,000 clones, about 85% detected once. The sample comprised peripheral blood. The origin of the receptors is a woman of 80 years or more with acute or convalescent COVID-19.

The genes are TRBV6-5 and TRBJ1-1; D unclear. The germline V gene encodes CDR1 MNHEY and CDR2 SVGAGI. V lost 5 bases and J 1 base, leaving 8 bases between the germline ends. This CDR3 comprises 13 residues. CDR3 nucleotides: TGTGCCAGCAGTATTACAGCGAACACTGAAGCTTTCTTT. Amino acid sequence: CASSITANTEAFF.

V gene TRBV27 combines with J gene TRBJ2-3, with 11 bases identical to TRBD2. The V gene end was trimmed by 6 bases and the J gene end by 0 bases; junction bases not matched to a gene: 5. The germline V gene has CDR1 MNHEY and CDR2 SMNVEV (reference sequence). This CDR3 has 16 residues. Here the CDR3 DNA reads TGTGCCAGCAGAGCCCGACTAGCGGGAAGCACAGATACGCAGTATTTT. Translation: CASRARLAGSTDTQYF.

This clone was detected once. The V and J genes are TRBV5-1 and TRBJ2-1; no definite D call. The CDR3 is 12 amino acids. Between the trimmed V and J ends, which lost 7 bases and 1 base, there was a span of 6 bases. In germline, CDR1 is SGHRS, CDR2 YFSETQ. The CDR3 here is CASRLSYNEQFF. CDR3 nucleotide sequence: TGCGCCAGCCGTTTATCCTACAATGAGCAGTTCTTC.

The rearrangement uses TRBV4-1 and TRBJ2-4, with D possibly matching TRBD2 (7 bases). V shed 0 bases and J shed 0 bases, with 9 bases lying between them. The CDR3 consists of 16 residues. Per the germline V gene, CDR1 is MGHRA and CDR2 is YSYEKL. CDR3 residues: CASSQDGGLAKNIQYF. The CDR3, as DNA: TGCGCCAGCAGCCAAGACGGGGGGCTAGCCAAAAACATTCAGTACTTC.

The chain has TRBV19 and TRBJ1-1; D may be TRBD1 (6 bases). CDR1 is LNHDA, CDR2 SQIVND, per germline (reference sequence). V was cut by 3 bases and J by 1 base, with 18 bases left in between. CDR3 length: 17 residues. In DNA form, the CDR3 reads TGTGCCAGTAGTATGATCCAGGGGAGTGTCGCGAACACTGAAGCTTTCTTT. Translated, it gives CASSMIQGSVANTEAFF.

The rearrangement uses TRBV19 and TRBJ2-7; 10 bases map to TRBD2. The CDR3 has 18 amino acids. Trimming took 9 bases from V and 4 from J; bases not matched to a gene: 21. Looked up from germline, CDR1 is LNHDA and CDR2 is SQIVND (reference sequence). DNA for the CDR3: TGTGCCAGCGCGAGGTTCAGCGCTAGCGGGAGTCTTGCGTACGAGCAGTACTTC. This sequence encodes CASARFSASGSLAYEQYF.

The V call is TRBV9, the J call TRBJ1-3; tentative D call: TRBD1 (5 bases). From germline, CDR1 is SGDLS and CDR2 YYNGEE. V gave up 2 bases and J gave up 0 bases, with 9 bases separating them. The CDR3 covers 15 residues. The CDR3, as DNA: TGTGCCAGCAGCGTGGGGCCGGGCTCTGGAAACACCATATATTTT. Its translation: CASSVGPGSGNTIYF.

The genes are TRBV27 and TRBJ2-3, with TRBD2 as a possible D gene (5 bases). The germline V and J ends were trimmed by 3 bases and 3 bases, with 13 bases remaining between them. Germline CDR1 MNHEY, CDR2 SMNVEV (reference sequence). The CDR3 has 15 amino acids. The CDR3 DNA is TGTGCCAGCAGTTTGGGCCTAGCCTCGACAGATACGCAGTATTTT. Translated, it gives CASSLGLASTDTQYF.